The 13 T cell receptor beta chains below come from one sample, sequenced in a study of tumor-infiltrating lymphocytes in primary liver carcinoma. TCR beta cDNA was prepared out of roughly 450 ng total RNA by means of a constant-region primer. Libraries covering TCR beta were generated through three nested multiplex PCR rounds (using a slightly modified ARM-PCR). TRBV1-TRBV30 forward primers paired with a C-beta reverse primer were used in the first two PCR rounds, which ran around 10 cycles each. TCRdb processed the multiplex PCR reads anew with MiXCR; each CDR3 protein has one entry. The data hold some 100,000 distinct CDR3 sequences, with around two thirds observed a single time. Taking about 19-32 mg of unsorted bulk tissue, the authors co-extracted RNA and DNA. What was sequenced was liver tumor tissue from sampling region 2. Specified subset: tumor region T2, inferior pole. The receptor source for this set is a woman in her fifties or sixties with primary liver carcinoma and hepatitis B virus infection.

V usage is TRBV6-5 and J usage is TRBJ2-5, with D tentatively TRBD1 or TRBD2 (5 bases each). The germline gives CDR1 MNHEY, CDR2 SVGAGI. The CDR3 runs to 11 residues. The V end lost 6 bases, the J end lost 14 bases, and 16 bases lay between the germline ends. The CDR3 region has the DNA TGTGCCAGCAGGCAAGCGGAAGGGGTCTACTTC. It yields the protein CASRQAEGVYF.

This clonotype was found many times. This rearrangement joins TRBV7-9 to TRBJ2-7; possible D gene TRBD1, 6 bases. The length of the CDR3 is 14 residues. Trimming cost V 1 base and J 1 base, with 8 bases left between them. Germline CDR1 and CDR2: SEHNR and FQNEAQ (reference sequence). Here the CDR3 reads CASSLGGQSYEQYF. The CDR3 bases are TGTGCCAGCAGCTTAGGGGGGCAGTCCTACGAGCAGTACTTC.

This clonotype has ten or more counts. The chain carries TRBV28 and TRBJ2-4; 7 nucleotides line up with TRBD2. The CDR3 has 14 amino acids. The ends lost 3 bases at V and 1 base at J; junction bases unmatched: 0. Germline assignment: CDR1 MDHEN and CDR2 SYDVKM. The CDR3: CASSLGGAKNIQYF. CDR3 DNA: TGTGCCAGCAGTTTGGGGGGGGCCAAAAACATTCAGTACTTC.

Turning to this clonotype: The germline gene is not matched at one end of the junction; a read error may be the cause. The rearrangement uses TRBV6-1 and TRBJ2-7; 12 nucleotides agree with TRBD2. CDR1 is MNHNS, CDR2 SASEGT, per germline. The CDR3 consists of 15 residues. The CDR3 DNA follows: TGTGACAGCAGTGCTGAGACTAGCGGGAGCTACAAGCAGTACTTC. This gives the protein CDSSAETSGSYKQYF.

About this clonotype: Possible read error: a much larger clone is one base away. The chain carries TRBV5-6 and TRBJ2-2, with D perhaps TRBD1 (5 bases). Germline CDR1 is SGHDT and CDR2 is YYEEEE. The length of the CDR3 is 15 residues. The CDR3 DNA sequence: TGTGCCAGCAGCTTGGGACAGCCTACCACCGGGCAGCTGTTTTTT. It translates to CASSLGQPTTGQLFF.

As regards this clonotype: The CDR3 ends on some other residue instead of the conserved phenylalanine or tryptophan, so this is likely a read error. The limits of the CDR3 on the DNA are not certain, so only TCRdb's listed CDR3 is given. The J gene is TRBJ2-1, the V gene TRBV7-9; no check of the table's D call, TRBD1, against the DNA was made. Germline V gene lookup returns CDR1 SEHNR and CDR2 FQNEAQ (reference sequence). The CDR3 is 11 amino acids in total, end residues counted. The CDR3 reads CASSPHQGQLL.

Details on this clonotype: A read error is likely, as this CDR3 ends without the conserved phenylalanine or tryptophan. The V gene is TRBV11-2, the J gene TRBJ1-1; D remains unclear. Trimming left V 6 bases short and J 1 base short, with 12 bases between. Germline V gene sequence: CDR1 SGHAT, CDR2 FQNNGV. The CDR3 sequence is 14 residues long. CDR3 protein: CASRLRITNTEAFL. For the CDR3, the DNA is TGTGCCAGCAGGCTCAGGATTACGAACACTGAAGCTTTCCTT.

Points on this clonotype: At one end the junction does not follow the germline gene, possibly because of a read error. The chain couples TRBV28 to TRBJ1-5; D perhaps matches TRBD1 (6 bases). CDR3 size: 17 residues. Germline CDR1 MDHEN, CDR2 SYDVKM. The CDR3 DNA is TGTGCCAGCAGTCCACACGGGGGGCAGGGCCCTAATCATCCCCAGCATTTT. This translates into CASSPHGGQGPNHPQHF.

A note on this clonotype: The junction departs from the called germline gene at one end, perhaps through a read error. The chain uses TRBV11-2 and TRBJ1-3; D remains ambiguous. Germline CDR1 and CDR2: SGHAT and FQNNGV. The CDR3 loop spans 15 amino acids. The CDR3 DNA is TGTGCCAGCAGCTTAGACTGTTACTCTGGAGACACCATATATTTT. Translated: CASSLDCYSGDTIYF. The variable domain in full, completed from reference TRBV11-2 and TRBJ1-3, reads EAGVAQSPRYKIIEKRQSVAFWCNPISGHATLYWYQQILGQGPKLLIQFQNNGVVDDSQLPKDRFSAERLKGVDSTLKIQPAKLEDSAVYLCASSLDCYSGDTIYFGEGSWLTVV.

About this clonotype: Compared with germline, one end of the junction differs, possibly owing to a read error. The gene calls are TRBV28 and TRBJ1-2; 11 bases are shared with TRBD1. This CDR3 is built from 14 residues. Per germline, CDR1 MDHEN and CDR2 SYDVKM. The CDR3 coding sequence is TGTGCTAGCAGCCGGGACAGGGGGTGGTCCGGCTACACCTTC. Its translation is CASSRDRGWSGYTF.

As to this clonotype: The germline gene is not matched at one end of the junction; a read error may be the cause. The chain recombines TRBV29-1 with TRBJ1-2; D unclear. The germline V gene has CDR1 SQVTM and CDR2 ANQGSEA. The CDR3 spans 13 residues. CDR3 loop: CNAGPGNNYGYTF. CDR3 nucleotide sequence: TGCAACGCAGGACCGGGAAATAACTATGGCTACACTTTC.

This chain joins TRBV10-3 and TRBJ2-1; 8 bases map to TRBD2. This CDR3 is built from 12 residues. V trimming: 10 bases; J trimming: 9 bases; junction bases outside the gene matches: 8. Germline V gives CDR1 ENHRY, CDR2 SYGVKD. Here the CDR3 DNA reads TGTGCCACCCGTCCGGGAGGGGGTGAGCAGTTCTTC. This encodes CATRPGGGEQFF.

V gene TRBV11-2 combines with J gene TRBJ2-3; TRBD2 matches at 11 bases. Germline V gene data show CDR1 as SGHAT and CDR2 as FQNNGV. The ends lost 8 bases at V and 4 bases at J; junction bases unmatched: 5. The CDR3 is 14 residues long. The CDR3: CASPGLAGPDTQYF. Written as DNA, the CDR3 is TGTGCCAGCCCTGGACTAGCGGGCCCAGATACGCAGTATTTT.